This TCR beta chain comes out of a study of T cell changes during pregnancy in multiple sclerosis. Trimming cost V 5 bases and J 2 bases, with 13 bases left between them. Germline V gene sequence: CDR1 SGHTA, CDR2 FQGTGA. The CDR3 has 15 amino acids. This table comes from immunoSEQ multiplex PCR, and its TCRdb copy is limited to in-frame clones, with some not included. Of 79,000 or so clones listed, around nine tenths are singletons. Sequenced here: CD4+ T cells from peripheral blood mononuclear cells, sampled before pregnancy. The chain has TRBV7-3 and TRBJ2-1, with D tentatively TRBD1 (6 bases). This receptor was obtained from a female donor with multiple sclerosis, enrolled in a pregnancy study. This chain's CDR3 is CASSPSTGAYNEQFF. As DNA, the CDR3 is TGTGCCAGCAGCCCGTCGACAGGAGCCTACAATGAGCAGTTCTTC. The full variable domain, its missing parts supplied by reference TRBV7-3 and TRBJ2-1, is GAGVSQTPSNKVTEKGKYVELRCDPISGHTALYWYRQSLGQGPEFLIYFQGTGAADDSGLPNDRFFAVRPEGSVSTLKIQRTERGDSAVYLCASSPSTGAYNEQFFGPGTRLTVL.